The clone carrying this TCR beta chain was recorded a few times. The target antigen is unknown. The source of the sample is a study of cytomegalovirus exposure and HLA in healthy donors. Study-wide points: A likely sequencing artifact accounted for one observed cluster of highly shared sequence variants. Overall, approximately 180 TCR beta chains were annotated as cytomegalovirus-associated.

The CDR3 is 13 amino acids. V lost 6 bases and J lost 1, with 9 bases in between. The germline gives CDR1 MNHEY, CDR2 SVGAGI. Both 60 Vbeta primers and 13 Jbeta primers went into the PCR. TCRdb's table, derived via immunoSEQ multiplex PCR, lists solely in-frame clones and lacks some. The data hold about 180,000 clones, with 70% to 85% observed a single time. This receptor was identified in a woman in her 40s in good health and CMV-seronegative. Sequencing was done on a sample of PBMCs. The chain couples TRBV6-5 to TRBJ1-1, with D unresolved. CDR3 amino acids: CASRHIWNTEAFF. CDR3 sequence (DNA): TGTGCCAGCAGGCACATATGGAACACTGAAGCTTTCTTT.